These 20 T cell receptor beta chains came from one sample sequenced in a study of a mutant IDH1 vaccine in newly diagnosed glioma. Time point of the sample: week 35, safety follow-up. Vaccinated patients received 300 ug of mutant IDH1 20-mer peptide per dose, with topical imiquimod. These receptors are not linked to any known antigen. Repertoires were generated with immunoSEQ multiplex PCR, while TCRdb's copy carries only in-frame clones and drops some. The data show some 66,000 clones, less than 90% seen once. The material was PBMCs, obtained from a glioma patient whose treatment included an IDH1 peptide vaccine. These receptors originate from a man aged 25 to 40 with glioma.

This clone came up once. This chain joins TRBV19 and TRBJ2-1; 9 nucleotides line up with TRBD2. Germline-derived CDR1 and CDR2 are LNHDA and SQIVND (reference sequence). Trimming removed 1 base from V and 5 bases from J; junction bases left unmatched: 9. The CDR3 covers 17 residues. The CDR3 sequence: CASSIGTSGGSDNEQFF. CDR3 nucleotide sequence: TGTGCCAGTAGTATAGGAACGAGCGGGGGGTCCGACAATGAGCAGTTCTTC. Full variable domain (remainder filled in from reference TRBV19 and TRBJ2-1): DGGITQSPKYLFRKEGQNVTLSCEQNLNHDAMYWYRQDPGQGLRLIYYSQIVNDFQKGDIAEGYSVSREKKESFPLTVTSAQKNPTAFYLCASSIGTSGGSDNEQFFGPGTRLTVL.

This clone was seen a few times. The chain combines TRBV18 with TRBJ1-2; 10 bases align to TRBD1. CDR3 length: 13 residues. Germline CDR1 reads KGHSH; CDR2 reads LQKENI. The ends lost 4 bases at V and 8 bases at J; junction bases unmatched: 4. CDR3 loop: CASSRDRGEGYTF. DNA for the CDR3: TGTGCCAGCTCACGGGACAGGGGAGAGGGCTACACCTTC. Full variable domain (outside the CDR3, taken from reference TRBV18 and TRBJ1-2): NAGVMQNPRHLVRRRGQEARLRCSPMKGHSHVYWYRQLPEEGLKFMVYLQKENIIDESGMPKERFSAEFPKEGPSILRIQQVVRGDSAAYFCASSRDRGEGYTFGSGTRLTVV.

This chain joins TRBV15 and TRBJ1-4, with D unclear. Germline assignment: CDR1 LNHNV and CDR2 YYDKDF (reference sequence). The CDR3 loop spans 14 amino acids. Trimming removed 1 base from V and 5 bases from J, with 8 bases in between. For the CDR3, the DNA is TGTGCCACCAGCAGAGCGTCAGTCAATGAAAAACTGTTTTTT. Translating gives CATSRASVNEKLFF.

The J gene is TRBJ2-7, the V gene TRBV28, with D perhaps TRBD1 (5 bases). The V gene lost 6 bases and the J gene lost 0 bases, with 15 bases spanning the gap. Germline values: CDR1 MDHEN, CDR2 SYDVKM. This CDR3 comprises 15 residues. The CDR3 is CASSLPDTFSYEQYF. The CDR3 DNA follows: TGTGCCAGCAGCCTTCCGGACACCTTCTCCTACGAGCAGTACTTC.

This sequence joins TRBV19 and TRBJ1-2; weak D call: TRBD1 (5 bases). The CDR3 contains 12 residues. V was clipped by 8 bases and J by 8 bases, with 15 bases between them. Per germline, CDR1 LNHDA and CDR2 SQIVND (reference sequence). CDR3 sequence (DNA): TGTGCCAGTCTACAGGAACCGGGGGGCTACACCTTC. Amino acid sequence: CASLQEPGGYTF.

The chain employs TRBV19 and TRBJ1-5, with 7 nucleotides matching TRBD1. V shed 1 base and J 6 bases; nucleotides not matched to a gene: 3. Germline CDR1 is LNHDA and CDR2 is SQIVND (reference sequence). The length of the CDR3 is 14 residues. CDR3 protein: CASSIGRGPQPQHF. The CDR3 nucleotides are TGTGCCAGTAGTATAGGGAGGGGGCCTCAGCCCCAGCATTTT.

This clone was observed a few times. The genes are TRBV5-6 and TRBJ1-1; no clear D. Trimming shortened V by 4 bases and J by 1 base, and 14 bases separated the two germline ends. The CDR3 loop spans 15 amino acids. Germline lookup yields CDR1 SGHDT and CDR2 YYEEEE. The CDR3 is CASSPAYTGNTEAFF. The CDR3 region has the DNA TGTGCCAGCAGCCCCGCCTACACTGGGAACACTGAAGCTTTCTTT. The entire variable domain, with the rest obtained from reference TRBV5-6 and TRBJ1-1, is as follows: DAGVTQSPTHLIKTRGQQVTLRCSPKSGHDTVSWYQQALGQGPQFIFQYYEEEERQRGNFPDRFSGHQFPNYSSELNVNALLLGDSALYLCASSPAYTGNTEAFFGQGTRLTVV.

The J gene is TRBJ2-6, the V gene TRBV28; possibly TRBD1 or TRBD2 for D (5 bases each). The V end was cut by 6 bases, the J end by 0 bases, with 9 bases between. This CDR3 region has 15 residues. CDR1 is MDHEN, CDR2 SYDVKM, per germline. CDR3 sequence reads: CASSPGTSGANVLTF. In DNA, the CDR3 is TGTGCCAGCAGCCCTGGGACCTCTGGGGCCAACGTCCTGACTTTC.

V and J are TRBV20-1 and TRBJ1-2; D unresolved. The CDR3 contains 10 residues. Germline-derived CDR1 and CDR2 are DFQATT and SNEGSKA (reference sequence). V lost 3 bases to trimming and J lost 12 bases, with 11 bases between them. In DNA, the CDR3 is TGCAGTGCTAGGAGCTACGCGGACACCTTC. Translating gives CSARSYADTF.

The chain joins TRBV11-3 to TRBJ2-1, with 7 bases aligning to TRBD1. Losses at the gene ends were 4 bases for V and 2 bases for J; bases not matched to a gene: 11. This CDR3 contains 17 residues. Germline values: CDR1 SGHNT, CDR2 YENEEA. The CDR3 DNA reads as TGTGCCAGCAGCTCCACATTAGGGCAGGGGGCCTACAATGAGCAGTTCTTC. Protein: CASSSTLGQGAYNEQFF.

The chain recombines TRBV18 with TRBJ1-1; no reliable D call. The germline gives CDR1 KGHSH, CDR2 LQKENI. The germline V and J ends were trimmed by 1 base and 5 bases, with 11 bases remaining between them. The CDR3 consists of 14 residues. The DNA for the CDR3 is TGTGCCAGCTCACCACAGGATTCTGGGACTGAAGCTTTCTTT. It yields the protein CASSPQDSGTEAFF.

The J gene is TRBJ2-5, the V gene TRBV7-9; 10 bases align to TRBD2. V dropped 4 bases and J dropped 1; count of bases not matched to a gene: 3. This CDR3 has 15 residues. CDR1 and CDR2 from the germline V gene are SEHNR and FQNEAQ (reference sequence). In DNA, the CDR3 is TGTGCCAGCAGCTCTCTAGCGGGGGTCCAAGAGACCCAGTACTTC. Protein product: CASSSLAGVQETQYF.

The V gene is TRBV14, the J gene TRBJ2-2, with TRBD2 identical over 7 bases. The CDR3 has 18 amino acids. V shed 2 bases and J 0 bases; nucleotides not matched to a gene: 9. The V gene's germline CDR1 is SGHDN and CDR2 FVKESK. For the CDR3, the DNA is TGTGCCAGCAGCCAACACCGAGGGAGGGGCGCGAACACCGGGGAGCTGTTTTTT. It codes for CASSQHRGRGANTGELFF. The variable domain in full, with the rest retrieved from reference TRBV14 and TRBJ2-2, is EAGVTQFPSHSVIEKGQTVTLRCDPISGHDNLYWYRRVMGKEIKFLLHFVKESKQDESGMPNNRFLAERTGGTYSTLKVQPAELEDSGVYFCASSQHRGRGANTGELFFGEGSRLTVL.

V gene TRBV7-2 combines with J gene TRBJ2-3, with a weak D call TRBD1 (6 bases). V lost 4 bases and J lost 1, with 15 bases in between. This CDR3 comprises 16 residues. Germline V gene data show CDR1 as SGHTA and CDR2 as FQGNSA. The CDR3 reads CASSYMGARGTDTQYF. The DNA for the CDR3 is TGTGCCAGCAGCTATATGGGGGCAAGAGGCACAGATACGCAGTATTTT.

CDR3 residues: CASSTFTSTEAFF. The CDR3 DNA sequence: TGTGCCAGTAGTACCTTTACGAGCACTGAAGCTTTCTTT. The chain combines TRBV19 with TRBJ1-1; D not certain. The germline V gene encodes CDR1 LNHDA and CDR2 SQIVND (reference sequence). V was clipped by 4 bases and J by 4 bases, with 10 bases between them. The CDR3 is made up of 13 amino acids.

The chain carries TRBV28 and TRBJ2-2; TRBD2 agrees at 7 bases. V shed 7 bases and J 6 bases; nucleotides not matched to a gene: 8. Germline assignment: CDR1 MDHEN and CDR2 SYDVKM. This CDR3 region has 14 residues. The CDR3 DNA sequence: TGTGCCAGCACCTTGGGGGGGGTGGCCGGGGAGCTGTTTTTT. The encoded protein is CASTLGGVAGELFF.

This chain links TRBV5-6 with TRBJ2-5; the D call may be TRBD1 or TRBD2 (5 bases each). The CDR3 has 14 amino acids. V was trimmed by 0 bases and J by 5 bases, leaving 11 bases between them. Germline-derived CDR1 and CDR2 are SGHDT and YYEEEE. The CDR3 DNA follows: TGTGCCAGCAGCTTGGGAGGGGACGCGGAGACCCAGTACTTC. Protein: CASSLGGDAETQYF.

J is TRBJ2-1 and V is TRBV6-5, with 14 bases aligning to TRBD2. In germline, CDR1 is MNHEY, CDR2 SVGAGI. V lost 4 bases to trimming and J lost 8 bases; unmatched junction nucleotides: 1. This CDR3 comprises 14 residues. The CDR3: CASSWGLAGDEQFF. The CDR3 bases are TGTGCCAGCAGTTGGGGACTAGCGGGGGATGAGCAGTTCTTC.

CDR3 in DNA: TGCGCCAGCAGTCCACAGGGTTTCAATCAGCCCCAGCATTTT. This encodes CASSPQGFNQPQHF. This chain connects TRBV4-1 to TRBJ1-5, with D possibly TRBD1 on 6 matching bases. The CDR3 extends over 14 amino acids. The germline gives CDR1 MGHRA, CDR2 YSYEKL. V lost 6 bases, J lost 3 bases, and 12 bases lay in between.

This clone occurred a few times. The V call is TRBV7-9, the J call TRBJ1-6, with D hard to call. Germline V gene data show CDR1 as SEHNR and CDR2 as FQNEAQ (reference sequence). The CDR3 is 12 amino acids. V gave up 3 bases and J gave up 12 bases, with 9 bases separating them. CDR3 bases: TGTGCCAGCAGCTTGCAGGCAGGACCCCTCCACTTT. As protein: CASSLQAGPLHF. The whole variable domain, filled in from reference TRBV7-9 and TRBJ1-6, reads DTGVSQNPRHKITKRGQNVTFRCDPISEHNRLYWYRQTLGQGPEFLTYFQNEAQLEKSRLLSDRFSAERPKGSFSTLEIQRTEQGDSAMYLCASSLQAGPLHFGNGTRLTVT.